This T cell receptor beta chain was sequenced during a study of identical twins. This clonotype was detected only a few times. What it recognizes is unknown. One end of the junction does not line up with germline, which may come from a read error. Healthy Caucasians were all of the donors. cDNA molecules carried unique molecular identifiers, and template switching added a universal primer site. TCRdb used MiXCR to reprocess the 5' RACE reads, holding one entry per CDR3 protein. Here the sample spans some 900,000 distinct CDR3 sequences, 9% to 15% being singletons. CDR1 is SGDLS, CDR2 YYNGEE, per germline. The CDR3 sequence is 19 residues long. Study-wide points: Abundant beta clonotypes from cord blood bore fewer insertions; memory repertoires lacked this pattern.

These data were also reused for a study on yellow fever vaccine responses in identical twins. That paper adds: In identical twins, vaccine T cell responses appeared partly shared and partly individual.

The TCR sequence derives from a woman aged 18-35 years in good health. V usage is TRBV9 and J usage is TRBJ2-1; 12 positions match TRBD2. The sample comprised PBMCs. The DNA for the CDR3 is TGTGCCAACAGCGTAGGATCTAGGACTAGCGGGACCTCCTACAATGAGCAGTTCTTC. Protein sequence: CANSVGSRTSGTSYNEQFF.